The clone carrying this T cell receptor (beta chain) has just a few counts. The antigen remains unidentified. The CDR3 loop spans 13 amino acids. CDR1 is SGHTA, CDR2 FQGTGA, per germline. With 5 bases removed from V and 5 bases from J, the gap between germline ends came to 12 bases. Tregs were sorted as CD4+CD25+CD127-/low cells. Semi-nested PCR with Nested Universal Primer A followed constant-region reverse priming of full-length variable regions. TCRdb fed the 5' RACE reads into MiXCR, producing one record per CDR3 protein. The sample carries about 43,000 distinct CDR3 sequences, roughly 22% recorded once. The study, taken as a whole, reports: Tumor memory CD4+ T cell TCR gene usage clustered with blood and lymph node memory CD4+ cells and lymph node naive CD4+ cells. Whole repertoires were not studied in the larger cohort, only one V-J beta rearrangement.

The origin of this receptor is a female donor with breast cancer. The sequenced material came from Tregs sorted from a lymph node. This sequence joins TRBV7-3 and TRBJ2-5, with D possibly TRBD1 on 5 matching bases. CDR3 loop: CASSQGAAETQYF. CDR3 DNA sequence: TGTGCCAGCAGCCAAGGGGCGGCGGAGACCCAGTACTTC.